This paragraph covers one T cell receptor (beta chain) sequence. Antigen specificity is unknown. The sample comes from a study of radiotherapy plus CTLA-4 blockade in lung cancer. For the study at large: Objective responses were recorded in 15% to 20% of patients, with disease control recorded in approximately 32%. General study points: TCR clones from tumors expanded in blood after radiotherapy plus ipilimumab.

Patients had chemo-refractory metastatic non-small-cell lung cancer and received focal radiation plus CTLA-4 blockade that used ipilimumab. Germline CDR1 and CDR2: SQVTM and ANQGSEA. CDR3 length: 13 residues. Trimming left V 6 bases short and J 1 base short, with 12 bases between. Some clones are missing from TCRdb's copy, which holds only in-frame ones; the method was immunoSEQ multiplex PCR. The sample includes under 55,000 clones, 70% to 85% of them seen just once. The rearrangement joins TRBV29-1 to TRBJ1-1, with D possibly TRBD1 on 5 matching bases. This receptor was identified in a human donor with non-small cell lung cancer who had a partial response to radiotherapy plus ipilimumab. Sequences were derived from peripheral blood, sampled from a patient treated with radiotherapy plus ipilimumab. This CDR3 reads CSVAGPPNTEAFF. The CDR3 nucleotides read TGCAGCGTCGCGGGACCCCCGAACACTGAAGCTTTCTTT.